This T cell receptor beta chain was recovered during a study of blood T cell repertoires in COVID-19 (TCRdb year 2020). Regarding the complete study: The collaborator samples originated in the United States, Italy and Spain and spanned the acute and convalescent phases of COVID-19. A de-identified subject ID, COVID-19 status, age in years and sex were almost always included in the sample metadata. Where HLA class I and class II types were available, the types were taken from metadata supplied by the sample provider, not from assay-based typing. The repertoires were made available in a free public database intended to serve as a resource for research on the immune response to SARS-CoV-2. Subjects who had been exposed to COVID-19, were actively infected with it, or had recovered from it provided the deeply sampled blood TCRbeta repertoires that made up the dataset. The samples were drawn from two sources: the first 160 participants of the ongoing ImmuneRACE study, and approximately 1,300 subjects contributed by 6 global collaborators. The prospective study material was composed of cDNA or gDNA derived from T cells, B-cell-depleted T cells, or PBMCs. Broad study findings and their caveats: The amount of clinical and demographic metadata varied by source and participant and was provided uncurated.

The V end loses 3 bases and the J end loses 8 bases, and a stretch of 19 bases separates them. The cysteine opens and the phenylalanine closes a CDR3 of 15 amino acids. Kept here is only the CDR3 DNA, which spans 45 bases and is read in frame from base 1. From the germline V gene, CDR1 is KGHSH and CDR2 is LQKENI. This clone was counted once. No cognate antigen has been identified for it. Base qualities are not provided; no much larger clone lies one nucleotide away. The immunoSEQ Assay, a bias-controlled multiplex PCR, was used to amplify TCRbeta CDR3 regions from genomic DNA. The authors processed their data as follows. The number of nucleated cells in each sample was estimated from the amplification of reference gene primers within the assay. To quantify the absolute abundance of each unique TCRbeta CDR3 rearrangement, sequence reads were collapsed and filtered. For each sample, productive Simpson clonality was calculated by taking the square root of Simpson's diversity index across productive rearrangements. TCRdb holds this immuneACCESS table with in-frame rearrangements only. Some clones are missing; in checked studies, unresolved V genes explain under half, and the rest has no known cause. The DNA gave D and trimming, while V, J and clone size come from that table. The sample contains about 150,000 clones, approximately 86% of them found a single time. The ten most abundant clones make up 0.45% to 0.6% of the sample.

In Seattle, one collaborating source enrolled patients while the infection was active and tracked those patients longitudinally over the course of disease. Each collaborating institution followed its own protocols to collect whole blood in K2EDTA tubes. For TCRbeta analysis, collaborators shipped samples as frozen whole blood, isolated PBMCs, or DNA extracted from either of those sample types. Material: peripheral blood. The sequence was obtained from a man aged 60-69 years with COVID-19, enrolled during active disease. The rearranged segments are TRBV18 and TRBJ1-2, with no D gene named confidently. The CDR3 region has the sequence CASSPLGLTLEGYTF. The DNA sequence reads TGTGCCAGCTCACCGCTTGGACTAACCTTGGAAGGCTACACCTTC.